What follows is one T cell receptor beta chain and its context. The antigen is undetermined. Both 60 Vbeta primers and 13 Jbeta primers went into the PCR. Some clones are missing from TCRdb's copy, which holds only in-frame ones; the method was immunoSEQ multiplex PCR. The table shows about 160,000 clones, with approximately 60% occurring only once. This CDR3 has 16 residues. The V end was cut by 5 bases, the J end by 7 bases, with 23 bases between. Germline V gene data show CDR1 as SGHTA and CDR2 as FQGNSA. The source of the sample is a study of cytomegalovirus exposure and HLA in healthy donors. Notes on the study in general: In a later analysis, HLA-associated beta chains showed higher expansion and lower generation probabilities than comparable chains. In a later analysis, TCR beta V- and J-gene trimming showed a link to a missense DCLRE1C variant. A previous analysis found most TCR beta V segments productive roughly 87% or roughly 30% of the time.

The sequenced sample was PBMCs. The sequence was obtained from a woman aged 55-75 years in good health and CMV-seropositive. The chain carries TRBV7-2 and TRBJ1-2; possible D gene TRBD1, 6 bases. The CDR3: CASSQGWGQGMVGYTF. As DNA, the CDR3 is TGTGCCAGCAGCCAGGGATGGGGGCAGGGAATGGTTGGCTACACCTTC. The full variable domain, completed using reference TRBV7-2 and TRBJ1-2, is GAGVSQSPSNKVTEKGKDVELRCDPISGHTALYWYRQSLGQGLEFLIYFQGNSAPDKSGLPSDRFSAERTGGSVSTLTIQRTQQEDSAVYLCASSQGWGQGMVGYTFGSGTRLTVV.